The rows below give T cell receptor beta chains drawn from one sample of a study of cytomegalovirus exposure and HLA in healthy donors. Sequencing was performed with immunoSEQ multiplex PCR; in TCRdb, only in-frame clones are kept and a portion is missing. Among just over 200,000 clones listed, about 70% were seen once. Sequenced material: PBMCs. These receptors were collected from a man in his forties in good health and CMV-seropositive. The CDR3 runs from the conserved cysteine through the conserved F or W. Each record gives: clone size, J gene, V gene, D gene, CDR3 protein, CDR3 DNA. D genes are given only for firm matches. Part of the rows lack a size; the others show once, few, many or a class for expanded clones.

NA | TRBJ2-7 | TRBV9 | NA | CASSARGRATEQYF | TGTGCCAGCAGCGCGAGGGGGAGGGCTACCGAGCAGTACTTC
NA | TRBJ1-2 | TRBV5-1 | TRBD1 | CASKPGTGDYGYTF | TGCGCCAGCAAACCCGGGACAGGGGATTATGGCTACACCTTC
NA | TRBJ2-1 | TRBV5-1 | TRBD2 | CASSLAGRTSGGSSYNEQFF | TGCGCCAGCAGCTTGGCCGGCAGGACTAGCGGGGGGAGCTCCTACAATGAGCAGTTCTTC
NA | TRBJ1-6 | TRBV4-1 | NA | CASSQAAESLNSPLHF | TGCGCCAGCAGCCAAGCTGCGGAAAGCCTTAATTCACCCCTCCACTTT
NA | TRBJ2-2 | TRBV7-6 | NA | CASSPPPRETGELFF | TGTGCCAGCAGCCCACCCCCGAGGGAGACCGGGGAGCTGTTTTTT
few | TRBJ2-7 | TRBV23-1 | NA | CASSHAGLLASYEQYF | TGCGCCAGCAGTCATGCTGGACTACTAGCTAGCTACGAGCAGTACTTC
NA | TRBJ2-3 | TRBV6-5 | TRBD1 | CASTMTGGGNTQYF | TGTGCCAGCACCATGACAGGGGGCGGGAATACGCAGTATTTT
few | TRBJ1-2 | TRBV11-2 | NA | CASSKDSLSHYGYTF | TGTGCCAGCAGCAAAGACAGCCTATCTCACTATGGCTACACCTTC
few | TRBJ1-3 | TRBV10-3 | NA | CAIRGGDNSGNTIYF | TGTGCCATCAGGGGGGGGGACAACTCTGGAAACACCATATATTTT
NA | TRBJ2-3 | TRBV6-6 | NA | CASRLTTGSDTQYF | TGTGCCAGCAGACTTACCACAGGGTCCGATACGCAGTATTTT
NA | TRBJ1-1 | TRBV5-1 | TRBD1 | CASSLYRGGTEAFF | TGCGCCAGCAGCCTATACAGGGGTGGGACTGAAGCTTTCTTT
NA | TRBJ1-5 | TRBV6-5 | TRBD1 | CASRGTVNQPQHF | TGTGCCAGCAGGGGGACAGTCAATCAGCCCCAGCATTTT
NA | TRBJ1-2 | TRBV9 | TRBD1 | CASSGGGTGGTF | TGTGCCAGCAGCGGGGGAGGGACAGGCGGCACCTTC
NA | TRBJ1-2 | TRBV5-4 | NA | CASSSSRQGNYGYTF | TGTGCCAGCAGCTCTTCCAGGCAGGGGAACTATGGCTACACCTTC
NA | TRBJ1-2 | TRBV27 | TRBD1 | CASRETGGSDGYTF | TGTGCCAGCAGGGAAACAGGGGGCAGTGATGGCTACACCTTC
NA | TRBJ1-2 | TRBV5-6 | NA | CASSFDQGGYGYTF | TGTGCCAGCAGCTTTGATCAGGGAGGATATGGCTACACCTTC
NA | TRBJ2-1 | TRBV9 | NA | CASSVVGSVTVSYNEQFF | TGTGCCAGCAGCGTAGTAGGTAGCGTGACCGTCTCCTACAATGAGCAGTTCTTC
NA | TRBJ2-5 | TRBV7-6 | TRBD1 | CASRSIDRGLETQYF | TGTGCCAGCAGATCCATCGACAGGGGGCTCGAGACCCAGTACTTC
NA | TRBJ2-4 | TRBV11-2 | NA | CASSLVRSVDSAKNIQYF | TGTGCCAGCAGCTTAGTAAGATCGGTGGACTCAGCCAAAAACATTCAGTACTTC
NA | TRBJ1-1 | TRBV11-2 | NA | CASSFVGLEAFF | TGTGCCAGCAGCTTTGTCGGGTTAGAAGCTTTCTTT
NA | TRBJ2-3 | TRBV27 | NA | CASSPPGGTDTQYF | TGTGCCAGCAGTCCTCCTGGGGGGACAGATACGCAGTATTTT
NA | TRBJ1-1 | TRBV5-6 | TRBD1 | CASSLGTGGTEAFF | TGTGCCAGCAGCTTGGGGACAGGGGGCACTGAAGCTTTCTTT
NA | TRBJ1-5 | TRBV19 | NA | CASSSESGSPLGPQHF | TGTGCCAGTAGCAGCGAATCCGGATCCCCGTTAGGGCCCCAGCATTTT
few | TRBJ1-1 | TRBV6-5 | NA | CASRGQPNTEAFF | TGTGCCAGCAGAGGACAGCCGAACACTGAAGCTTTCTTT
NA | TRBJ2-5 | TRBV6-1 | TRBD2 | CASRAWGGGQETQYF | TGTGCCAGCAGGGCCTGGGGCGGGGGGCAAGAGACCCAGTACTTC
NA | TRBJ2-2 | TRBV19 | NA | CASSMAGNTGELFF | TGTGCCAGTAGTATGGCAGGGAACACCGGGGAGCTGTTTTTT
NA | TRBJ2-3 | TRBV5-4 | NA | CASSLDPVPDTQYF | TGTGCCAGCAGCTTGGATCCCGTCCCAGATACGCAGTATTTT
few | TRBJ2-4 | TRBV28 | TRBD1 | CASSLRRDRGLYF | TGTGCCAGCAGTTTGAGAAGGGACAGGGGCTTGTACTTC
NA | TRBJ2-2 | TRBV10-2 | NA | CAGLQDVNTGELFF | TGCGCCGGCCTACAGGACGTGAACACCGGGGAGCTGTTTTTT
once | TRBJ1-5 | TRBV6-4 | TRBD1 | CASRRTGERSNQPQHF | TGTGCCAGCAGAAGGACAGGGGAGAGAAGCAATCAGCCCCAGCATTTT
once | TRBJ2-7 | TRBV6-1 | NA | CASGLSRESYEQYF | TGTGCCAGCGGGTTGTCACGGGAATCATACGAGCAGTACTTC
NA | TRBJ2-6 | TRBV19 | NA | CASSTGYSGANVLTF | TGTGCCAGTAGTACGGGATACTCTGGGGCCAACGTCCTGACTTTC
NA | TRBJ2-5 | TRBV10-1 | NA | CASSEGRGWETQYF | TGCGCCAGCAGTGAGGGTCGGGGGTGGGAGACCCAGTACTTC
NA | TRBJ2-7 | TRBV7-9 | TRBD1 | CSSSLPPGQGRGEQYF | TGTTCCAGCAGCTTGCCTCCGGGACAGGGGAGAGGGGAGCAGTACTTC
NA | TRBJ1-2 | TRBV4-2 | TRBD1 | CASSQRQGTEYGYTF | TGTGCCAGCAGCCAAAGACAGGGAACGGAATATGGCTACACCTTC
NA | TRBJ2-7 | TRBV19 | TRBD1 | CASSRDSSYEQCF | TGTGCCAGTAGCCGGGACAGCTCCTACGAGCAGTGCTTC
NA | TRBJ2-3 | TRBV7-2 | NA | CASSFERADTQYF | TGTGCCAGCAGCTTCGAACGGGCAGATACGCAGTATTTT
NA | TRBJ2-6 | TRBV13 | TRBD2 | CASSLGALGREANVLTF | TGTGCCAGCAGCTTAGGTGCACTCGGGAGGGAGGCCAACGTCCTGACTTTC
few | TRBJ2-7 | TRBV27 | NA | CASMAGRASYEQYF | TGTGCCAGCATGGCGGGACGGGCCTCCTACGAGCAGTACTTC
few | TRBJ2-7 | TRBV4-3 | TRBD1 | CASSQGQGSIYEQYF | TGCGCCAGCAGCCAGGGACAGGGAAGTATCTACGAGCAGTACTTC
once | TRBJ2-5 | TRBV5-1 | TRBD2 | CASQEGTSGGKTQYF | TGCGCCTCCCAGGAGGGGACTAGCGGGGGAAAGACCCAGTACTTC
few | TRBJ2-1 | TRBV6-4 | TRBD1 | CASSADRGSNEQFF | TGTGCCAGCAGTGCGGACAGGGGGTCGAATGAGCAGTTCTTC
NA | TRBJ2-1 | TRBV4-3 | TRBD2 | CASSLTRGSSYNEQFF | TGCGCCAGCAGCCTCACCCGCGGGAGCTCCTACAATGAGCAGTTCTTC
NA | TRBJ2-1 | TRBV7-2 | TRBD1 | CASSFGTGGYNEQFF | TGTGCCAGCAGCTTCGGGACAGGGGGATACAATGAGCAGTTCTTC
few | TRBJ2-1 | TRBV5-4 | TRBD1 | CASSHLTGAAGEQFF | TGTGCCAGCAGCCACCTTACAGGGGCCGCGGGTGAGCAGTTCTTC
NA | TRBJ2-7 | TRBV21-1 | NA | CASSKVCMRGQSSYEQYF | TGTGCCAGCAGCAAAGTTTGTATGCGGGGTCAAAGCTCCTACGAGCAGTACTTC
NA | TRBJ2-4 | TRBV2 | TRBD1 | CASSPDRAGNIQYF | TGTGCCAGCAGTCCCGACAGGGCTGGAAACATTCAGTACTTC
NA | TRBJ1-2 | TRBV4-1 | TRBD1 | CASSQGTGRQGYTF | TGCGCCAGCAGCCAAGGGACAGGTCGTCAGGGCTACACCTTC
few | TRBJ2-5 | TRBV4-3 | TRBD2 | CASSLTYPSGGETQYF | TGCGCCAGCAGCCTTACCTACCCTAGCGGCGGAGAGACCCAGTACTTC
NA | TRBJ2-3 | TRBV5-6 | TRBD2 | CASSLGLAGGRTDTQYF | TGTGCCAGCAGCTTGGGACTAGCGGGGGGACGCACAGATACGCAGTATTTT
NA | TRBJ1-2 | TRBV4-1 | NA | CASRRQLDDYGYTF | TGCGCCAGCAGGAGGCAGCTCGATGACTATGGCTACACCTTC
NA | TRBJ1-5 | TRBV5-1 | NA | CATPAGERGGNQPQHF | TGCGCCACCCCGGCGGGGGAGCGTGGGGGCAATCAGCCCCAGCATTTT
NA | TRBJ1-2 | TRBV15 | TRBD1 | CATSRGRGGNYGYTF | TGTGCCACCAGCAGAGGTAGAGGGGGCAACTATGGCTACACCTTC
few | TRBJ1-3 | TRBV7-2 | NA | CATRSSGNTIYF | TGTGCCACCCGGAGCTCTGGAAACACCATATATTTT
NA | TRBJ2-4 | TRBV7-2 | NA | CASSPHPGTPLAKNIQYF | TGTGCCAGCAGCCCACACCCCGGGACACCTCTAGCCAAAAACATTCAGTACTTC